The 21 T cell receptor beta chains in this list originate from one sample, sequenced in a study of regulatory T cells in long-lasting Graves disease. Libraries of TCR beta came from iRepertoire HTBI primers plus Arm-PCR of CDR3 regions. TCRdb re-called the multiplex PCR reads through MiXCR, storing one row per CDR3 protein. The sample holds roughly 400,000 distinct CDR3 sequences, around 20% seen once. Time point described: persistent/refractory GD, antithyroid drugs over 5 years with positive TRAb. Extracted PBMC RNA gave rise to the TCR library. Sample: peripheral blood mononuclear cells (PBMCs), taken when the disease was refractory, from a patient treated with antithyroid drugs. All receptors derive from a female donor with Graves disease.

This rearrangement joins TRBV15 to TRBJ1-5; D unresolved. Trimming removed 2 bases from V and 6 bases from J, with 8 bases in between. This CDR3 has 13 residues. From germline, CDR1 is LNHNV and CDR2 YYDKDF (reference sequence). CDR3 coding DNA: TGTGCCACCAGCAGACTGACCAGTCAGCCCCAGCATTTT. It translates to CATSRLTSQPQHF.

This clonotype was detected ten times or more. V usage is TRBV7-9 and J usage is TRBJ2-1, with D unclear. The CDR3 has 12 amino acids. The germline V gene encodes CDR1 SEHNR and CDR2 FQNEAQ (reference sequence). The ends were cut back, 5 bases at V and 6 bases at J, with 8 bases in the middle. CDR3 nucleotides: TGTGCCAGCAGCAGGACCCCCAATGAGCAGTTCTTC. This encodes CASSRTPNEQFF.

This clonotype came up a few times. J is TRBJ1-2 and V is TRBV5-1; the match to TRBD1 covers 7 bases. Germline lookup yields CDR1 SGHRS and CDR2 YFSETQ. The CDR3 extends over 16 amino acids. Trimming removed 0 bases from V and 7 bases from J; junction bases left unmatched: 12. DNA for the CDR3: TGCGCCAGCAGCTTGGAACCAGACAGGGCCTACAGTGGCTACACCTTC. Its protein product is CASSLEPDRAYSGYTF.

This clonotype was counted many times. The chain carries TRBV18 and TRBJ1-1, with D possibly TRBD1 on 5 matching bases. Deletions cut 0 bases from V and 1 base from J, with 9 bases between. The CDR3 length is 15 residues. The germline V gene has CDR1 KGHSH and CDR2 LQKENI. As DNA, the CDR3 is TGTGCCAGCTCACCACCGGGACGGCAGAACACTGAAGCTTTCTTT. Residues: CASSPPGRQNTEAFF.

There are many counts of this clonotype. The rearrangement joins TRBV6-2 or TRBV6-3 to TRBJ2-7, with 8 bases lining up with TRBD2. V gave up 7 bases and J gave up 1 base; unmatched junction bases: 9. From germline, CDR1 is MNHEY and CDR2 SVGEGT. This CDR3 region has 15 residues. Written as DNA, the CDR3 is TGTGCCAGCACCTCCGGGACTAGACTTTCCTACGAGCAGTACTTC. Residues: CASTSGTRLSYEQYF.

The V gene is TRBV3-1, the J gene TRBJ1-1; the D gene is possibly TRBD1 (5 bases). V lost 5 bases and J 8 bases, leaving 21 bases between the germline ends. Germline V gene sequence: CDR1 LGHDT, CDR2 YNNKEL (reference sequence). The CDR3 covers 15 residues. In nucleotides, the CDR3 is TGTGCCAGCAGCTACCCAGGCAGGGTATCGTCGGAAGCTTTCTTT. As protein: CASSYPGRVSSEAFF.

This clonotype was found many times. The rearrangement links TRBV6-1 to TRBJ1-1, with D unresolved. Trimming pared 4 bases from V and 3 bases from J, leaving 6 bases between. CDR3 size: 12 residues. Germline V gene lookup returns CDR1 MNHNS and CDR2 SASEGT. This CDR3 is CASSGWDTEAFF. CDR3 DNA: TGTGCCAGCAGTGGGTGGGACACTGAAGCTTTCTTT.

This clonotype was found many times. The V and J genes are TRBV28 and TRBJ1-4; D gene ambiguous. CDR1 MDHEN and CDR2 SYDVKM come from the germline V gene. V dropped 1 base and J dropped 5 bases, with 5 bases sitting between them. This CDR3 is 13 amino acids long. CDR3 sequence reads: CASSLFVNEKLFF. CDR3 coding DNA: TGTGCCAGCAGTTTATTCGTGAATGAAAAACTGTTTTTT. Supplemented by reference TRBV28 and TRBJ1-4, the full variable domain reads DVKVTQSSRYLVKRTGEKVFLECVQDMDHENMFWYRQDPGLGLRLIYFSYDVKMKEKGDIPEGYSVSREKKERFSLILESASTNQTSMYLCASSLFVNEKLFFGSGTQLSVL.

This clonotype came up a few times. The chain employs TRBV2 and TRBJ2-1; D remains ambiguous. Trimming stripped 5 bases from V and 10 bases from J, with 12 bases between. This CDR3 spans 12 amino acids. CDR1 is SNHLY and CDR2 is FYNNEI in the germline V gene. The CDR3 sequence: CASSSETPEQFF. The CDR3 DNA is TGTGCCAGCAGTTCAGAGACACCAGAGCAGTTCTTC.

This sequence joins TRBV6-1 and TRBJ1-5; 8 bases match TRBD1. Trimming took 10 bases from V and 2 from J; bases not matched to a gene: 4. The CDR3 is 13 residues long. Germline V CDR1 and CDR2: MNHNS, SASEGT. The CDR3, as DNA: TGTGCCACAGGACAGGGTGGCAATCAGCCCCAGCATTTT. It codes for CATGQGGNQPQHF.

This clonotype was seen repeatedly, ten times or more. The CDR3 nucleotides read TGTGCCAGCAGCCAAGGGCTAGCGGGAGAGGCCGGGGAGCTGTTTTTT. It yields the protein CASSQGLAGEAGELFF. The V and J genes are TRBV3-1 and TRBJ2-2; 10 bases agree with TRBD2. This CDR3 has 16 amino acids. Germline CDR1 LGHDT, CDR2 YNNKEL (reference sequence). After removal of 1 base from V and 6 bases from J, the junction contained 5 bases not matched to a gene.

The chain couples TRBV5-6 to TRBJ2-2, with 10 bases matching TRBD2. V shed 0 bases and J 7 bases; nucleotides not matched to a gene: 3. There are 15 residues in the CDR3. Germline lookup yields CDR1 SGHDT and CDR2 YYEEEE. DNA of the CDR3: TGTGCCAGCAGCTTGGCTGGACTAGCGGTCGGGGAGCTGTTTTTT. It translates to CASSLAGLAVGELFF.

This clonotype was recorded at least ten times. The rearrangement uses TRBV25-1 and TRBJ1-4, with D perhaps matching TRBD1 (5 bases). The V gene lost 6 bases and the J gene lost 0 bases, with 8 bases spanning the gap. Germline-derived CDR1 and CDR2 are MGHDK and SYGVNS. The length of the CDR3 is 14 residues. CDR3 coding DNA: TGTGCCAGCAGGAGGGGAGCAACTAATGAAAAACTGTTTTTT. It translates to CASRRGATNEKLFF.

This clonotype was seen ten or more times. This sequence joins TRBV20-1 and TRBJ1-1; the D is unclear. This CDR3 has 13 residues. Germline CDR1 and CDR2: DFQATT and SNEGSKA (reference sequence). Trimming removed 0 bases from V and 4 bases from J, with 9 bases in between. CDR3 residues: CSAREVATTEAFF. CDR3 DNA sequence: TGCAGTGCTAGAGAGGTGGCTACCACTGAAGCTTTCTTT.

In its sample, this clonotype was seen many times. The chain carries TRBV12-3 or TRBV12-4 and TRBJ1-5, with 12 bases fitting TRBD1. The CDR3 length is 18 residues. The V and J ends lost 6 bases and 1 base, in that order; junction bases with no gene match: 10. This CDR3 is CASRWGQGAILSNQPQHF. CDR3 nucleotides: TGTGCCAGCAGATGGGGACAGGGGGCGATTCTGAGCAATCAGCCCCAGCATTTT.

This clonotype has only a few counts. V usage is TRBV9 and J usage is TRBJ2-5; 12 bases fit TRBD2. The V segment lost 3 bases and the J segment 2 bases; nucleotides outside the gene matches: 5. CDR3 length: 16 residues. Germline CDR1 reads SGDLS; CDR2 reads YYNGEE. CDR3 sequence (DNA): TGTGCCAGCAGCGGGGGGACTAGCGGGCCGCAAGAGACCCAGTACTTC. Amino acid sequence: CASSGGTSGPQETQYF.

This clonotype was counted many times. The DNA for the CDR3 is TGTGCCAGCAGTTTAAGGGTCTTGGCACAGGTTCTCCCGAACACTGAAGCTTTCTTT. This codes for CASSLRVLAQVLPNTEAFF. The gene calls are TRBV27 and TRBJ1-1, with D possibly matching TRBD1 (5 bases). The V end lost 2 bases, the J end lost 1 base, and 23 bases lay between the germline ends. Germline V lookup: CDR1 MNHEY, CDR2 SMNVEV (reference sequence). There are 19 residues in the CDR3.

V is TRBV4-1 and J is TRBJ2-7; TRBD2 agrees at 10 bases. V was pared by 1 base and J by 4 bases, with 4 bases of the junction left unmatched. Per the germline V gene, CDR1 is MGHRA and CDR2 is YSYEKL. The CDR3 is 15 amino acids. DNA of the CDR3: TGCGCCAGCAGCCAAGTTGCAGCGGGAGGGTACGAGCAGTACTTC. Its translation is CASSQVAAGGYEQYF.

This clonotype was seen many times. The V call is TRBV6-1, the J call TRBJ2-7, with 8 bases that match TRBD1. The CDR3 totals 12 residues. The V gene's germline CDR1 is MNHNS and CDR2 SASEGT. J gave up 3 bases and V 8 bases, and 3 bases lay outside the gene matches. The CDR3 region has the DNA TGTGCCAGCGACAGGGGCAGCTACGAGCAGTACTTC. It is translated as CASDRGSYEQYF.

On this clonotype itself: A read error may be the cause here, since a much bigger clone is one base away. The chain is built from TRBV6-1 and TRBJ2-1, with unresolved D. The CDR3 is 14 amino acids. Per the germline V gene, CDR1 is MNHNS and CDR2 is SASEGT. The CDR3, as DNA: TGTGCCAGCACTTTAGACCGTTCCTACAAGGAGCAGTTCTTC. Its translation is CASTLDRSYKEQFF.

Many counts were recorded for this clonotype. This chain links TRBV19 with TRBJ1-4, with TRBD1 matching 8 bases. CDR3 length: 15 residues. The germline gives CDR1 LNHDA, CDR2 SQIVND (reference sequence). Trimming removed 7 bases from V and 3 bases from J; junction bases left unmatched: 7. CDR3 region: CASTSSTGANEKLFF. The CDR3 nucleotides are TGTGCCAGTACATCTTCGACAGGGGCTAATGAAAAACTGTTTTTT.